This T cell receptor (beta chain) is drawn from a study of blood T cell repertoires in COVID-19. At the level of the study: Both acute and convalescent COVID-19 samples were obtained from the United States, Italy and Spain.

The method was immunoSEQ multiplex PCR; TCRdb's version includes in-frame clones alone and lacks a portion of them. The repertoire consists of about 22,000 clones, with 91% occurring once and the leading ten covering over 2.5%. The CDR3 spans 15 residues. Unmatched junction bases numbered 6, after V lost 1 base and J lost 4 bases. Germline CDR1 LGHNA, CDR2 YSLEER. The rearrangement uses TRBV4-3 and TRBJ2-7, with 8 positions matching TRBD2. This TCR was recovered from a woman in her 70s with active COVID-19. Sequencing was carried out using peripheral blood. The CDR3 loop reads CASSQAAGGIYEQYF. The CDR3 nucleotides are TGCGCCAGCAGCCAAGCCGCGGGAGGTATTTACGAGCAGTACTTC.